This T cell receptor (beta chain) was captured by sequencing in a study of blood T cell repertoires in COVID-19. The overall study: Samples taken during acute and convalescent COVID-19 were collected in the United States, Italy and Spain. T cells, B-cell-depleted T cells, or PBMCs supplied cDNA or gDNA.

The CDR3 sequence is 13 residues long. The V gene's germline CDR1 is SGHTA and CDR2 FQGNSA. V lost 4 bases, J lost 3 bases, and 9 bases lay in between. Libraries were prepared by immunoSEQ multiplex PCR; TCRdb keeps only in-frame clonotypes and omits some of them. The repertoire includes around 310,000 clones, roughly 91% of them detected once, and almost 9.5% sits in the top ten. Participant-reported clinical history was the basis for cohort assignment. Cohort 3 recovery required two negative PCRs, clearance, or symptom resolution. This sequence originates from a woman aged 25 to 39 who had recovered from COVID-19. V and J are TRBV7-2 and TRBJ1-1; D uncertain. Input material: PBMCs or T cells enriched from blood (not recorded which). CDR3 sequence: CASSSRPDTEAFF. The CDR3 DNA reads as TGTGCCAGCAGCTCCCGCCCGGACACTGAAGCTTTCTTT.